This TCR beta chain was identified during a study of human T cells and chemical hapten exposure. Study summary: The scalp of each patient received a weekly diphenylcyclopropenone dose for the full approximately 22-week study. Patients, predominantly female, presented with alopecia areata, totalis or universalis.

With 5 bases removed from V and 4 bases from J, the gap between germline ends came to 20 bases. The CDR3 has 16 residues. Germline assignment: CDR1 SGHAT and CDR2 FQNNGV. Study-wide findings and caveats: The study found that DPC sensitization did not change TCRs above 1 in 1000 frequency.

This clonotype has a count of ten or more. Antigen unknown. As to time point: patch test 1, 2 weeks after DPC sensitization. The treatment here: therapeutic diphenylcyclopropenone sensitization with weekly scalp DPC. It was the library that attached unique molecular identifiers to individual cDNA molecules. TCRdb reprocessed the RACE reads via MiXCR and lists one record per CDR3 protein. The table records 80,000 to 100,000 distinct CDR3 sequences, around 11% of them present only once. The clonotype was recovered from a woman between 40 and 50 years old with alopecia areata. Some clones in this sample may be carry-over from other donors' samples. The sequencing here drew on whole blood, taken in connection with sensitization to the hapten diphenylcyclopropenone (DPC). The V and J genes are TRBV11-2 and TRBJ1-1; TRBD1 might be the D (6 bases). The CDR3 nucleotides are TGTGCCAGCAGCCCTGGGGGCACCCTGTCTGGCACTGAAGCTTTCTTT. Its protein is CASSPGGTLSGTEAFF.